This T cell receptor (beta chain) was sequenced during a study of blood T cell repertoires in COVID-19. Looking at the study overall: From T cells, B-cell-depleted T cells, or PBMCs came the material, which was cDNA or gDNA.

V lost 6 bases to trimming and J lost 8 bases, with 16 bases between them. The CDR3 loop spans 14 amino acids. Germline lookup yields CDR1 MNHNY and CDR2 SVGAGI (reference sequence). Original data processing: Reference gene primers were amplified, and this amplification served to estimate nucleated cell counts. Using immunoSEQ multiplex PCR, the repertoire was profiled, and TCRdb retains in-frame clones only, with some absent. The DNA gave D and trimming, while V, J and clone size come from that table. The sample lists over 200,000 clones, about nine tenths seen once, with less than 7.5% in the top ten.

This chain uses TRBV6-6 with TRBJ1-4; a weak D match, TRBD1 (5 bases). The TCR sequence derives from a man between 60 and 75 years old who had recovered from COVID-19. Input material: peripheral blood. CDR3: CASRSTELKEKLFF. The CDR3 DNA reads as TGTGCCAGCAGATCGACAGAGTTAAAGGAAAAACTGTTTTTT.